The 8 T cell receptor beta chains reported below all come from one sample, sequenced in a study of Graves' ophthalmopathy and Graves' hyperthyroidism. RNA transcripts yielded amplified TCR beta CDR3 regions. HTBI primers served in a first-round RT-PCR, which a second-round multiplex PCR followed. TCRdb re-called the multiplex PCR reads with MiXCR, one entry per CDR3 protein. The sample has 35,000 to 45,000 distinct CDR3 sequences, around half seen once. The sample taken for sequencing was peripheral blood. The receptors derive from an adult woman with stable Graves' hyperthyroidism.

The sample holds many counts of this clonotype. This sequence joins TRBV3-1 and TRBJ1-1, with D possibly matching TRBD1 (5 bases). Germline V gene data show CDR1 as LGHDT and CDR2 as YNNKEL (reference sequence). The CDR3 has 15 residues. V was cut by 2 bases and J by 2 bases, with 12 bases left in between. This chain's CDR3 is CASSQPGHGNTEAFF. CDR3 in DNA: TGTGCCAGCAGCCAACCAGGACACGGAAACACTGAAGCTTTCTTT.

In this sample, this clonotype turned up once. No conserved phenylalanine or tryptophan ends this CDR3, so it is likely a read error. V usage is TRBV2 and J usage is TRBJ2-5; D call uncertain. Germline V gives CDR1 SNHLY, CDR2 FYNNEI. This CDR3 comprises 12 residues. Trimming shortened V by 6 bases and J by 1 base, and 6 bases separated the two germline ends. For the CDR3, the DNA is TGTGCCAGCAGACAGAGCCAAGAGACCCAGTACCTC. Protein: CASRQSQETQYL.

The V call is TRBV4-1, the J call TRBJ1-2; 12 nucleotides agree with TRBD1. Unmatched junction bases numbered 5, after V lost 0 bases and J lost 3 bases. CDR1 MGHRA and CDR2 YSYEKL come from the germline V gene. This CDR3 contains 17 residues. CDR3 in amino acids: CASSQDLGTGGDYGYTF. CDR3 in DNA: TGCGCCAGCAGCCAAGATTTGGGGACAGGGGGCGACTATGGCTACACCTTC.

There are a few counts of this clonotype. The CDR3 sequence: CASSAGGPSEQYF. The CDR3, as DNA: TGTGCCAGCAGCGCCGGAGGGCCAAGCGAGCAGTACTTC. The chain links TRBV11-2 to TRBJ2-7, with D perhaps matching TRBD2 (6 bases). CDR1 SGHAT and CDR2 FQNNGV come from the germline V gene. V lost 5 bases and J 6 bases, leaving 14 bases between the germline ends. The CDR3 spans 13 residues.

This clonotype appeared many times. This chain joins TRBV4-1 and TRBJ1-1; maybe TRBD1 (6 bases). Germline CDR1 and CDR2: MGHRA and YSYEKL. The CDR3 contains 13 residues. Trimming took off 5 bases at V and 5 bases at J, with 12 bases between the two ends. CDR3 sequence (DNA): TGCGCCAGCAGCGGACAGAGTTGGACTGAAGCTTTCTTT. As protein: CASSGQSWTEAFF.

This clonotype was detected only once. The genes are TRBV20-1 and TRBJ1-1; 8 bases line up with TRBD1. The CDR3 sequence is 15 residues long. Per germline, CDR1 DFQATT and CDR2 SNEGSKA (reference sequence). V shed 1 base and J 1 base; nucleotides not matched to a gene: 5. The CDR3 DNA sequence: TGCAGTGCTAGAGCTTCCGGGACAGGGAACACTGAAGCTTTCTTT. Amino acids: CSARASGTGNTEAFF.

Many counts were recorded for this clonotype. The chain links TRBV4-2 to TRBJ2-2, with D uncertain. This CDR3 contains 15 residues. CDR1 LGHNA and CDR2 YNFKEQ come from the germline V gene. V lost 0 bases and J lost 4, with 9 bases in between. The CDR3 nucleotides are TGTGCCAGCAGCCAAGAGGGCCGGTCCACCGGGGAGCTGTTTTTT. Translating it yields CASSQEGRSTGELFF.

This clonotype was recorded many times. The chain combines TRBV10-2 with TRBJ2-5; TRBD1 is a possible D gene (6 bases). This CDR3 is built from 12 residues. V lost 8 bases and J lost 1, with 8 bases in between. The germline V gene encodes CDR1 WSHSY and CDR2 SAAADI. CDR3 protein: CASGTTQETQYF. The CDR3 DNA sequence: TGCGCCAGCGGGACAACCCAAGAGACCCAGTACTTC.